The entry below describes one T cell receptor (beta chain). Its antigen is not identified. The sample carries other DNA sequences with the same CDR3. The entry originates in a study of regulatory and conventional T cells in RAG deficiency. Whole-study results and caveats: RAG-deficient patients showed markedly lower Shannon entropy and higher Simpson indices than control T-cell subsets.

Profiling relied on immunoSEQ multiplex PCR, and the TCRdb table lists in-frame clones only, not all of them. Seen here are approximately 21,000 clones, 95% to 97% observed once, and the top ten hold 1% to 1.5%. Conventional CD4+ T cells were sorted from blood as CD25-low CD127-high cells. Unmatched junction bases numbered 10, after V lost 0 bases and J lost 13 bases. The germline V gene has CDR1 SGHRS and CDR2 YFSETQ. The CDR3 totals 15 residues. These data also formed part of another study, on regulatory T cells. That work states: The primer mix had 52 TRBV and 13 TRBJ primers. Patient repertoires had restricted TRB V-J pairs and skewed V and J usage, most in Tregs.

J is TRBJ1-6 and V is TRBV5-1, with TRBD1 matching over 7 bases. The TCR comes from a human donor in good health. The specimen sequenced was CD25- CD4+ T cells sorted from blood. CDR3 amino acids: CASSLALQGSSPLHF. The CDR3 bases are TGCGCCAGCAGCTTGGCCTTACAGGGGAGCTCCCCCCTCCACTTT.